Below, 3 T cell receptor beta chains from the same sample are listed, as sequenced in a study of cytomegalovirus exposure and HLA in healthy donors. PCR used 60 Vbeta primers and 13 Jbeta primers. The protocol was immunoSEQ multiplex PCR, while the TCRdb copy is restricted to in-frame clones and leaves out a portion. The table lists 100,000 to 120,000 clones, over 12% of them singletons. Sequencing was carried out using PBMCs. Source of these receptors: a female donor in good health and CMV-seronegative.

There are a few counts of this clone. This chain connects TRBV30 to TRBJ1-2, with unresolved D. V was trimmed by 2 bases and J by 7 bases, leaving 23 bases between them. The CDR3 runs to 16 residues. CDR1 is GTSNPN, CDR2 SVGIG, per germline (reference sequence). DNA of the CDR3: TGTGCCTGGAGTTCTCTTGGTCGGGGTCATGGCTCTGGCTACACCTTC. It yields the protein CAWSSLGRGHGSGYTF.

In this sample, this clone turned up a few times. The chain employs TRBV2 and TRBJ2-2; the D gene is possibly TRBD2 (6 bases). Germline V gene data show CDR1 as SNHLY and CDR2 as FYNNEI. V lost 5 bases to trimming and J lost 0 bases, with 10 bases between them. The CDR3 length is 15 residues. The CDR3 bases are TGTGCCAGCAGTCCGACTAGGGCGAACACCGGGGAGCTGTTTTTT. Amino acids: CASSPTRANTGELFF. Drawing the rest from reference TRBV2 and TRBJ2-2, the complete variable domain is EPEVTQTPSHQVTQMGQEVILRCVPISNHLYFYWYRQILGQKVEFLVSFYNNEISEKSEIFDDQFSVERPDGSNFTLKIRSTKLEDSAMYFCASSPTRANTGELFFGEGSRLTVL.

The rearrangement joins TRBV13 to TRBJ2-7, with 10 bases that match TRBD1. Germline V gene lookup returns CDR1 PRHDT and CDR2 FYEKMQ (reference sequence). The CDR3 runs to 14 residues. The V and J ends lost 5 bases and 4 bases, in that order; junction bases with no gene match: 5. CDR3 sequence: CASSPPDRGYEQYF. In nucleotides, the CDR3 is TGTGCCAGCAGCCCCCCGGACAGGGGGTACGAGCAGTACTTC.